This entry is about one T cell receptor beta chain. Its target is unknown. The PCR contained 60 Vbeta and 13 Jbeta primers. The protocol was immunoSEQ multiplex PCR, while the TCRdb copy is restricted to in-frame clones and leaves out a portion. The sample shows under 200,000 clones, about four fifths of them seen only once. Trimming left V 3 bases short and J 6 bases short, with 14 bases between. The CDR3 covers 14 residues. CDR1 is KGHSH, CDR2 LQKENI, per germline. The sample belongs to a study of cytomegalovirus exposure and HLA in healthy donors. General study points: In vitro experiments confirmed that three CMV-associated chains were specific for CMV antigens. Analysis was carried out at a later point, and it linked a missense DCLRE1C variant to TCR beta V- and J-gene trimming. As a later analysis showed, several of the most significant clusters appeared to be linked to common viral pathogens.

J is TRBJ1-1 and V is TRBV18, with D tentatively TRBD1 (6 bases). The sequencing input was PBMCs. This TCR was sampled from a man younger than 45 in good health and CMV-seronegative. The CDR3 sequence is CASSPPRTAPEAFF. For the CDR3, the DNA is TGTGCCAGCTCACCCCCGAGGACAGCTCCTGAAGCTTTCTTT.